This T cell receptor (beta chain) was observed in a study of T cells expressing NK-cell markers. General study points: More than five of the donors carried dominant NKG2C+ clonotypes that took up roughly 1.0-8% of their CD8+ T cells.

This CDR3 region has 13 residues. Germline V gene lookup returns CDR1 SGHRS and CDR2 YFSETQ. Notes on this clonotype: What it binds is not known.

The authors generated TCR beta cDNA through 5'RACE template switching with UMIs. TCRdb re-called the 5' RACE reads and gives one entry per CDR3 protein, without DNA. Its table lists 300,000 to 450,000 distinct CDR3 sequences. The specimen sequenced was blood T cells: a sorted CD56 or NKG2C T cell subset, CD4+ or CD8+ T cells, or bulk PBMC T cells (not recorded which). The clonotype originates from a man aged 18 to 69 in good health. The chain has TRBV5-1 and TRBJ2-1; TCRdb picks TRBD1, but there is no DNA to check that call. The chain's CDR3 is CASTAGTYNEQFF.